Listed below are T cell receptor beta chains from one sample, sequenced in a study of shared clonotypes between healthy human individuals. Profiled with immunoSEQ multiplex PCR; TCRdb holds only in-frame clones, not every one. The sample lists about 2 million clones; approximately 94% were seen once. The sample consisted of naive CD8+ T cells sorted from blood. The receptors stem from a young man in good health. Both conserved end residues are part of each CDR3. The D gene is left open where the match is weak. Expanded clones are given a class, and other clones once, few, many or no size at all.

TRBV28	-	few	TRBJ2-7	TGTGCCAGCAGTTTACCGGGACATAATTACGAGCAGTACTTC	CASSLPGHNYEQYF
TRBV4-3	-	-	TRBJ2-7	TGCGCCAGCAGCCAAGCATGGGCAGGGAGCTCCTACGAGCAGTACTTC	CASSQAWAGSSYEQYF
TRBV11-2	-	-	TRBJ2-3	TGTGCCAGCAGCTTCCACTATTACACAGATACGCAGTATTTT	CASSFHYYTDTQYF
TRBV4-1	-	-	TRBJ1-2	TGCGCCAGCAGCCAAGTAAGGGATGACTACACCTTC	CASSQVRDDYTF
TRBV5-6	-	-	TRBJ1-6	TGTGCCAGCAGCTCGTCTCTTCGGACGGCCGATTCACCCCTCCACTTT	CASSSSLRTADSPLHF
TRBV27	TRBD1	-	TRBJ2-2	TGTGCCAGCAGTTCCTTCGACAGGGCGGCTCCTCAATACACCGGGGAGCTGTTTTTT	CASSSFDRAAPQYTGELFF
TRBV6-1	TRBD1	-	TRBJ2-1	TGTGCCAGCCGGACAGGGATGAACAATGAGCAGTTCTTC	CASRTGMNNEQFF
TRBV11-2	-	-	TRBJ2-2	TGTGCCAGCAGTGACGGTAACACCGGGGAGCTGTTTTTT	CASSDGNTGELFF
TRBV7-8	TRBD2	-	TRBJ2-3	TGTGCCAGCAGCCCAAGGGGACTAGCGGGGGGCAACAGGGATACGCAGTATTTT	CASSPRGLAGGNRDTQYF
TRBV5-1	-	-	TRBJ2-7	TGCGCCAGCAGCGCAACCCACTCTGAAGTCTACGAGCAGTACTTC	CASSATHSEVYEQYF
TRBV11-2	TRBD2	-	TRBJ2-7	TGTGCCAGCAGCTTAGAACCTAGCGGGTTTTACGAGCAGTACTTC	CASSLEPSGFYEQYF
TRBV27	-	-	TRBJ2-2	TGTGCCAGCAGTTTATACCAGGACGGCACCGGGGAGCTGTTTTTT	CASSLYQDGTGELFF
TRBV12-5	-	-	TRBJ2-6	TGTGCTAGTGGTGCGGACCCAGGACAAAGTCGGGCCAACGTCCTGACTTTC	CASGADPGQSRANVLTF
TRBV10-3	-	few	TRBJ2-7	TGTGCCATCAGTGAGAGGAGTTTGTACGAGCAGTACTTC	CAISERSLYEQYF
TRBV27	TRBD1	once	TRBJ2-7	TGTGCCAGCAGTTGGGGACAGGGGGCGTTGATCTACGAGCAGTACTTC	CASSWGQGALIYEQYF
TRBV10-3	-	-	TRBJ2-6	TGTGCCACCAGGACCGCAGACTCTGGGGCCAACGTCCTGACTTTC	CATRTADSGANVLTF
TRBV6-5	-	-	TRBJ2-1	TGTGCCAGCAGTTACTTCCCAGACAATGAGCAGTTCTTC	CASSYFPDNEQFF
TRBV7-9	-	-	TRBJ2-7	TGTGCCAGCAGCCCTGGGGCAGGGTACGAGCAGTACTTC	CASSPGAGYEQYF
TRBV2	TRBD1	-	TRBJ2-7	TGTGCCAGCATACAGGGGTTCCTAGACTTTCCGTTCTCCTACGAGCAGTACTTC	CASIQGFLDFPFSYEQYF
TRBV4-1	-	-	TRBJ1-4	TGCGCCAGCAGCCAAGAATCGGGTGCAACTAATGAAAAACTGTTTTTT	CASSQESGATNEKLFF
TRBV11-2	TRBD1	-	TRBJ2-7	TGTGCCAGCAGCTGGGACAGGGCCGAGCAGTACTTC	CASSWDRAEQYF
TRBV29-1	-	-	TRBJ1-2	TGCAGCGTTGAAGATACAGCTCTCGTGCGCTACACCTTC	CSVEDTALVRYTF
TRBV7-9	TRBD1	-	TRBJ2-1	TGTGCCAGCAGCTTAACAGGGGCGCAGTTCTTC	CASSLTGAQFF
TRBV27	TRBD1	-	TRBJ2-7	TGTGCCAGCAGTTTGTCCCTGGGACAGGGGTTCAACGAGCAGTACTTC	CASSLSLGQGFNEQYF
TRBV13	TRBD2	-	TRBJ2-1	TGTGCCAGCAGCTGGGAGGTAGCGGGAGTAAGTGAGCAGTTCTTC	CASSWEVAGVSEQFF
TRBV30	-	-	TRBJ1-2	TGTGCCCGAGCTGGGGATGGGACTGGCTACACCTTC	CARAGDGTGYTF
TRBV7-6	TRBD1	-	TRBJ1-2	TGTGCCAGCAGCTTTGGACAGGGGTTAGGCTACACCTTC	CASSFGQGLGYTF
TRBV5-1	TRBD2	-	TRBJ2-7	TGCGCCAGCAGCTTAGACAGCGGGGACTACGAGCAGTACTTC	CASSLDSGDYEQYF
TRBV11-3	-	-	TRBJ2-7	TGTGCCAGCAGCTCGAACAGAAACTACGAGCAGTACTTC	CASSSNRNYEQYF
TRBV1	-	-	TRBJ2-7	TGCACCAGCAACCGGGACAGGTACTCCTACGAGCAGTACTTC	CTSNRDRYSYEQYF
TRBV27	-	-	TRBJ2-2	TGTGCCAGCAGTTCAAACGGCGGCGCCGGGGAGCTGTTTTTT	CASSSNGGAGELFF
TRBV11-2	-	-	TRBJ1-6	TGTGCCAGCAGCTTAGGGGTCTTGGGCTCCTACAATTCACCCCTCCACTTT	CASSLGVLGSYNSPLHF
TRBV27	-	-	TRBJ1-2	TGTGCCAGCAGTTTCGGGGGAGGATATGGCTACACCTTC	CASSFGGGYGYTF